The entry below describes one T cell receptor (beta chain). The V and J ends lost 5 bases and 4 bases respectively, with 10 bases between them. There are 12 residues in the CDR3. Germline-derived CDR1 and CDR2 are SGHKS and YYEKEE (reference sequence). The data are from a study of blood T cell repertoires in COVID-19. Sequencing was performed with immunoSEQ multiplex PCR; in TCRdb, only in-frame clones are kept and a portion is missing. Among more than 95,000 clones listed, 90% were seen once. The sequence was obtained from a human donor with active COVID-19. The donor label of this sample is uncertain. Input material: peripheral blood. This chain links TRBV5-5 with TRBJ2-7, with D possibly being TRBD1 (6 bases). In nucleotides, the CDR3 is TGTGCCAGCAGTCACCAGGGGTACGAGCAGTACTTC. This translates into CASSHQGYEQYF.